Each of the 3 T cell receptor beta chains below was sequenced from the same sample in a study of CD8 T cells in ankylosing spondylitis (dated by TCRdb to 2017 to 2019). The method behind the library was 5' RACE. Data came from an Illumina HiSeq 2500. The public sequencing data were trimmed at Q25 with fastp and processed into clonotypes with MiXCR by TCRdb, which kept only in-frame beta chains. Here each entry gathers all rows of one CDR3 protein and keeps the most common genes and DNA. The sample data list fewer than 550,000 distinct CDR3 sequences, and over 4% of these were observed just once. Under 4.5% of the sample rests with the top ten. These receptors have no known antigen. Summary of the overall study and its limitations: Blood from ankylosing spondylitis patients appeared to be characterized by a TCR beta motif made up of under ten highly homologous amino acid variants.

Input material: blood, either unsorted or a sorted T cell fraction (not recorded which). These receptors were obtained from a male donor with ankylosing spondylitis.

The CDR3 spells CASSYGSTGGVRRNTIYF. CDR3 DNA sequence: TGTGCCAGCAGTTACGGGTCTACAGGGGGCGTTAGAAGAAACACCATATATTTT. The V gene is TRBV6-5, the J gene TRBJ1-3, with 9 bases that match TRBD1. V shed 2 bases, J shed 5 bases, and the junction held 13 bases outside the gene matches. CDR3 length: 18 residues. Germline V lookup: CDR1 MNHEY, CDR2 SVGAGI.

Ten or more counts support this clonotype. This chain connects TRBV20-1 to TRBJ1-1; 8 bases line up with TRBD1. The junction had 10 bases not matched to a gene; V was cut back by 3 bases and J by 7 bases. In germline, CDR1 is DFQATT, CDR2 SNEGSKA (reference sequence). The CDR3 consists of 14 residues. CDR3: CSARGTGGSSEAFF. The CDR3 DNA reads as TGCAGTGCTAGGGGGACAGGCGGGAGTAGTGAAGCTTTCTTT.

The CDR3 sequence: CASSYLGLAGRNEQFF. Written as DNA, the CDR3 is TGTGCCAGCAGTTACCTCGGTCTAGCGGGAAGGAATGAGCAGTTCTTC. The rearrangement joins TRBV6-5 to TRBJ2-1; TRBD2 agrees at 9 bases. Germline loops: CDR1 MNHEY, CDR2 SVGAGI. V gave up 2 bases and J gave up 7 bases; unmatched junction bases: 9. This CDR3 contains 16 residues.